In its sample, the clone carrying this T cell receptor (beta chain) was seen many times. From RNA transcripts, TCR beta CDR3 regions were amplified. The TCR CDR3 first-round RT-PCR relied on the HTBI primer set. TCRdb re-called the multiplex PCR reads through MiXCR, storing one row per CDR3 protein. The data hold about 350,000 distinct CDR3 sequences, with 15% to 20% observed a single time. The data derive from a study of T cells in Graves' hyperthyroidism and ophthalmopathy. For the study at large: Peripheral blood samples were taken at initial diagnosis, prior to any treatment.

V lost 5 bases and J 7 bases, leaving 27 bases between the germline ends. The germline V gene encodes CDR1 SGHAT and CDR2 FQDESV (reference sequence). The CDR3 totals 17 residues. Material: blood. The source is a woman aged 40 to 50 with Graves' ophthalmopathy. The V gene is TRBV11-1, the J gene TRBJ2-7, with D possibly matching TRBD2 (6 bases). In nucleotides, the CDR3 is TGTGCCAGCAGCCCCGACCCGACAGTACTGGCCGGGGGTGAGCAGTACTTC. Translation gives CASSPDPTVLAGGEQYF. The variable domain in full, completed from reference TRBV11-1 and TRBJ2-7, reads EAEVAQSPRYKITEKSQAVAFWCDPISGHATLYWYRQILGQGPELLVQFQDESVVDDSQLPKDRFSAERLKGVDSTLKIQPAELGDSAMYLCASSPDPTVLAGGEQYFGPGTRLTVT.